One sample yielded the 24 T cell receptor beta chains listed below, sequenced in a study of OX40 agonist ivuxolimab in advanced cancers. Library creation used the immunoSEQ multiplex PCR assay. The clones in this table, taken by TCRdb from immuneACCESS, are in-frame only. Not every clone is retained; where verified, under half of the shortfall comes from an unresolved V gene, and the cause of the rest is unknown. This sample gives 70,000 to 95,000 clones in total; around 85% of them show up just once. The ten largest clones capture 1.9% of the sample. The sample here was CD4+ or CD8+ T cells sorted from blood, taken in a trial of the OX40 agonist ivuxolimab. Receptors were obtained from an adult with an advanced solid tumor such as melanoma, head and neck, liver or kidney cancer.

V is TRBV19 and J is TRBJ1-3, with D possibly TRBD1 on 5 matching bases. Germline V lookup: CDR1 LNHDA, CDR2 SQIVND (reference sequence). Trimming cost V 4 bases and J 0 bases, with 10 bases left between them. The CDR3 has 15 residues. The CDR3 nucleotides are TGTGCCAGTAGTACAGACAGTGGCTCTGGAAACACCATATATTTT. Translating it yields CASSTDSGSGNTIYF.

This sequence joins TRBV6-6 and TRBJ1-5, with D possibly being TRBD1 (5 bases). Germline-derived CDR1 and CDR2 are MNHNY and SVGAGI (reference sequence). Trimming shortened V by 5 bases and J by 2 bases, and 10 bases separated the two germline ends. The CDR3 length is 14 residues. CDR3 coding DNA: TGTGCCAGCAGTGTCATGGGGCGCAATCAGCCCCAGCATTTT. It codes for CASSVMGRNQPQHF.

The chain is built from TRBV7-2 and TRBJ2-4; the D is unclear. This CDR3 has 13 amino acids. The V gene's germline CDR1 is SGHTA and CDR2 FQGNSA. Trimming cost V 7 bases and J 0 bases, with 7 bases left between them. The CDR3 sequence is CASMTGAKNIQYF. Here the CDR3 DNA reads TGTGCCAGCATGACGGGAGCCAAAAACATTCAGTACTTC.

The J gene is TRBJ1-2, the V gene TRBV9; 9 nucleotides agree with TRBD1. The ends lost 0 bases at V and 5 bases at J; junction bases unmatched: 5. The CDR3 length is 15 residues. CDR1 is SGDLS and CDR2 is YYNGEE in the germline V gene. The CDR3 coding sequence is TGTGCCAGCAGCGTAGCTGACAGGGGGATATATGGCTACACCTTC. It codes for CASSVADRGIYGYTF.

The rearrangement links TRBV9 to TRBJ2-5; D may be TRBD1 (6 bases). Looked up from germline, CDR1 is SGDLS and CDR2 is YYNGEE. The CDR3 consists of 18 residues. The V gene lost 4 bases and the J gene lost 0 bases, with 22 bases spanning the gap. The CDR3 DNA is TGTGCCAGCAGCCTAGGTGGTGGGGGCCTTACGTACCAAGAGACCCAGTACTTC. Amino acid sequence: CASSLGGGGLTYQETQYF.

The rearrangement uses TRBV12-2 and TRBJ2-7; the table's D call TRBD2 went unverified against the DNA. TRBV12-2 corresponds to a pseudogene. The CDR3 totals 16 residues. The CDR3, as DNA: TGTGCAAGTCGCTTAGACTGGACTAGCGGGACATACGAGCAGTACTTC. Translation: CASRLDWTSGTYEQYF.

This chain links TRBV15 with TRBJ2-3; D is perhaps TRBD1 or TRBD2 (6 bases each). V gave up 0 bases and J gave up 3 bases, with 16 bases separating them. The V gene's germline CDR1 is LNHNV and CDR2 YYDKDF (reference sequence). This CDR3 has 17 residues. CDR3 protein: CATSRDYEGGRTDTQYF. CDR3 coding DNA: TGTGCCACCAGCAGAGATTATGAAGGGGGGAGAACAGATACGCAGTATTTT. Supplemented by reference TRBV15 and TRBJ2-3, the full variable domain reads DAMVIQNPRYQVTQFGKPVTLSCSQTLNHNVMYWYQQKSSQAPKLLFHYYDKDFNNEADTPDNFQSRRPNTSFCFLDIRSPGLGDTAMYLCATSRDYEGGRTDTQYFGPGTRLTVL.

This chain connects TRBV18 to TRBJ2-7; D possibly uses TRBD1 or TRBD2 (6 bases each). The CDR3 runs to 13 residues. V was pared by 4 bases and J by 4 bases, with 11 bases between. Germline CDR1 KGHSH, CDR2 LQKENI. CDR3 sequence (DNA): TGTGCCAGCTCACAACGGGGGCCGTACGAGCAGTACTTC. This encodes CASSQRGPYEQYF. Based on the CDR3 plus reference TRBV18 and TRBJ2-7, the full variable domain is NAGVMQNPRHLVRRRGQEARLRCSPMKGHSHVYWYRQLPEEGLKFMVYLQKENIIDESGMPKERFSAEFPKEGPSILRIQQVVRGDSAAYFCASSQRGPYEQYFGPGTRLTVT.

This chain uses TRBV4-2 with TRBJ2-3; unclear D gene. The CDR3 sequence is 17 residues long. The V end was cut by 0 bases, the J end by 2 bases, with 15 bases between. CDR1 and CDR2 (germline): LGHNA, YNFKEQ. The DNA for the CDR3 is TGTGCCAGCAGCCAAGAAATGGGCAGACTTTACACAGATACGCAGTATTTT. It is translated as CASSQEMGRLYTDTQYF.

This clone was seen just once. This chain links TRBV29-1 with TRBJ2-7, with D unclear. V was trimmed by 3 bases and J by 7 bases, leaving 7 bases between them. The CDR3 is 10 residues long. Looked up from germline, CDR1 is SQVTM and CDR2 is ANQGSEA. CDR3: CSVDPREQYF. The CDR3 nucleotides read TGCAGCGTTGACCCGCGGGAGCAGTACTTC.

V usage is TRBV6-1 and J usage is TRBJ1-2, with D unresolved. Trimming shortened V by 5 bases and J by 5 bases, and 12 bases separated the two germline ends. Germline loops: CDR1 MNHNS, CDR2 SASEGT. This CDR3 region has 13 residues. Here the CDR3 DNA reads TGTGCCAGCAGTCCCTCGGGGAGTTATGGCTACACCTTC. It translates to CASSPSGSYGYTF.

The chain uses TRBV7-3 and TRBJ2-1; 9 bases map to TRBD2. In germline, CDR1 is SGHTA, CDR2 FQGTGA. V was clipped by 5 bases and J by 10 bases; unmatched bases: 12. This CDR3 region has 15 residues. The CDR3 DNA reads TGTGCCAGCAGCCCATTTTTAGCGGGAGCAGGGGAGCAGTTCTTC. It yields the protein CASSPFLAGAGEQFF.

The chain employs TRBV5-4 and TRBJ2-1; the match to TRBD2 covers 13 bases. The CDR3 totals 17 residues. The germline V gene has CDR1 SGHNT and CDR2 YYREEE (reference sequence). With 1 base clipped from V and 9 bases from J, the junction kept 10 bases outside the gene matches. The CDR3 nucleotides are TGTGCCAGCAGCTTGAGGTTATCGGGACTAGCGGGAAGTGAGCAGTTCTTC. It is translated as CASSLRLSGLAGSEQFF.

This chain links TRBV21-1 with TRBJ1-3; the table's D call of TRBD1 was not tested on the DNA. TRBV21-1 is given as a pseudogene. The CDR3 consists of 18 residues. The CDR3 DNA reads as TGTGCCAGGCTACCCCGGGACAGAGGGCCTAGATCTGGAAACACCATATATTTT. It yields the protein CARLPRDRGPRSGNTIYF.

The chain recombines TRBV18 with TRBJ2-7, with D unclear. The CDR3 consists of 14 residues. Germline lookup yields CDR1 KGHSH and CDR2 LQKENI. V lost 2 bases, J lost 2 bases, and 10 bases lay in between. The CDR3, as DNA: TGTGCCAGCTCACCAATGAGTCTCCCCTACGAGCAGTACTTC. Protein: CASSPMSLPYEQYF.

The chain is built from TRBV7-9 and TRBJ1-2; D call uncertain. The germline V and J ends were trimmed by 2 bases and 10 bases, with 8 bases remaining between them. The CDR3 has 11 amino acids. Germline values: CDR1 SEHNR, CDR2 FQNEAQ (reference sequence). This CDR3 reads CASSLSSSYTF. CDR3 DNA: TGTGCCAGCAGCTTATCGTCGTCCTACACCTTC.

Only one count was recorded for this clone. The chain combines TRBV9 with TRBJ2-1; 7 nucleotides agree with TRBD1. Germline CDR1 SGDLS, CDR2 YYNGEE. V lost 6 bases, J lost 9 bases, and 12 bases stayed unmatched. The CDR3 is 14 residues long. The CDR3 here is CASTALLTGSEQFF. DNA for the CDR3: TGTGCCAGCACAGCTCTCCTGACAGGGTCTGAGCAGTTCTTC.

This clone was observed once. This rearrangement joins TRBV7-2 to TRBJ2-5; 8 nucleotides agree with TRBD2. This CDR3 has 15 residues. V gave up 2 bases and J gave up 0 bases; unmatched junction bases: 2. Germline CDR1 is SGHTA and CDR2 is FQGNSA. The CDR3 sequence is CASSLQGLDQETQYF. In DNA, the CDR3 is TGTGCCAGCAGCTTACAGGGACTAGACCAAGAGACCCAGTACTTC.

The chain combines TRBV28 with TRBJ1-5; possible D gene TRBD1, 6 bases. V was cut by 6 bases and J by 0 bases, with 12 bases left in between. Per germline, CDR1 MDHEN and CDR2 SYDVKM. The CDR3 spans 15 residues. CDR3 region: CASRQGQYSNQPQHF. The CDR3 DNA follows: TGTGCCAGCAGACAGGGACAATATAGCAATCAGCCCCAGCATTTT.

V gene TRBV10-3 combines with J gene TRBJ2-3; 12 bases are shared with TRBD2. CDR1 ENHRY and CDR2 SYGVKD come from the germline V gene. J gave up 5 bases and V 3 bases, and 6 bases lay outside the gene matches. CDR3 size: 16 residues. The CDR3 sequence: CAISERGLAGLDTQYF. CDR3 coding DNA: TGTGCCATCAGTGAAAGGGGACTAGCGGGTTTAGATACGCAGTATTTT.

J is TRBJ2-7 and V is TRBV7-3; TRBD2 matches at 7 bases. Germline V gene lookup returns CDR1 SGHTA and CDR2 FQGTGA. Germline trimming cut 3 bases from V and 1 base from J; bases unmatched to any gene: 6. The CDR3 length is 15 residues. The CDR3 DNA reads TGTGCCAGCAGCTTGTCCACTAGCGTATCCTACGAGCAGTACTTC. It encodes CASSLSTSVSYEQYF.

V is TRBV5-4 and J is TRBJ1-5, with D perhaps TRBD1 (5 bases). V was cut by 0 bases and J by 4 bases, with 11 bases left in between. This CDR3 has 15 residues. Per the germline V gene, CDR1 is SGHNT and CDR2 is YYREEE (reference sequence). The CDR3 region is CASSLGGGRNQPQHF. Here the CDR3 DNA reads TGTGCCAGCAGCTTGGGGGGGGGACGGAATCAGCCCCAGCATTTT.

This chain links TRBV28 with TRBJ2-2, with D unresolved. The CDR3 contains 13 residues. CDR1 is MDHEN, CDR2 SYDVKM, per germline. Trimming took off 5 bases at V and 1 base at J, with 5 bases between the two ends. The CDR3 nucleotides read TGTGCCAGCAGTCCCCAGAACACCGGGGAGCTGTTTTTT. Protein sequence: CASSPQNTGELFF.

The rearrangement uses TRBV27 and TRBJ1-1; unclear D gene. The CDR3 length is 13 residues. Trimming shortened V by 10 bases and J by 0 bases, and 12 bases separated the two germline ends. Germline lookup yields CDR1 MNHEY and CDR2 SMNVEV (reference sequence). CDR3 in DNA: TGTGCCACCAGACGGGGATTGAACACTGAAGCTTTCTTT. Amino acids: CATRRGLNTEAFF.